The 29 T cell receptor beta chains below come from one sample, sequenced in a study of blood T cell repertoires in COVID-19 (TCRdb year 2020). Library method: the immunoSEQ multiplex PCR assay. TCRdb limited this immuneACCESS table to in-frame rearrangements with V and J called. A share of clones is missing; checked studies link under half to unresolved V genes, and the rest is unexplained. This sample comprises 65,000 to 90,000 clones, 75% to 90% of them detected only once. Less than 7.5% of the sample is in the top ten clones. The sample consisted of peripheral blood. The origin of the receptors is a man older than 75 with COVID-19, enrolled during active disease.

The chain links TRBV5-1 to TRBJ2-5; 9 bases agree with TRBD1. CDR3 length: 14 residues. V gave up 4 bases and J gave up 4 bases; unmatched junction bases: 5. CDR1 and CDR2 from the germline V gene are SGHRS and YFSETQ. CDR3 sequence (DNA): TGCGCCAGCAGCCCAGGACAGGGGAGAGAGACCCAGTACTTC. This sequence encodes CASSPGQGRETQYF.

The rearrangement links TRBV20-1 to TRBJ1-2, with a tentative D call TRBD1 (6 bases). V lost 3 bases and J lost 4, with 18 bases in between. The length of the CDR3 is 15 residues. Germline V lookup: CDR1 DFQATT, CDR2 SNEGSKA (reference sequence). In DNA form, the CDR3 reads TGCAGTGCTAGTAGCAGGGGTAGCTATATCTATGGCTACACCTTC. Its translation: CSASSRGSYIYGYTF.

This rearrangement joins TRBV12-3 or TRBV12-4 to TRBJ2-7; TRBD1 matches 9 bases. V shed 8 bases and J 4 bases; nucleotides not matched to a gene: 6. This CDR3 region has 13 residues. The CDR3 DNA follows: TGTGCCAGCGGACCGGGACAGGGTTACGAGCAGTACTTC. This encodes CASGPGQGYEQYF.

V and J are TRBV6-5 and TRBJ1-1, with D perhaps matching TRBD1 (6 bases). Trimming removed 7 bases at V and 4 bases at J, with 16 bases between. The CDR3 is 14 amino acids. Germline values: CDR1 MNHEY, CDR2 SVGAGI. CDR3 bases: TGTGCCAGCACCACGACAGGCCAAGGCACTGAAGCTTTCTTT. It specifies CASTTTGQGTEAFF.

V gene TRBV9 combines with J gene TRBJ2-7; 7 bases are a match to TRBD1. This CDR3 has 14 residues. Germline CDR1 SGDLS, CDR2 YYNGEE. J lost 7 bases, V lost 0 bases, and 7 bases had no gene match. The CDR3 DNA is TGTGCCAGCAGCGTAGATGGGGACAGTGGAGAGCAGTACTTC. Translation gives CASSVDGDSGEQYF. Supplemented by reference TRBV9 and TRBJ2-7, the full variable domain reads DSGVTQTPKHLITATGQRVTLRCSPRSGDLSVYWYQQSLDQGLQFLIQYYNGEERAKGNILERFSAQQFPDLHSELNLSSLELGDSALYFCASSVDGDSGEQYFGPGTRLTVT.

The chain uses TRBV24-1 and TRBJ1-1, with D maybe TRBD1 (5 bases). Trimming cost V 4 bases and J 11 bases, with 16 bases left between them. Germline CDR1 reads KGHDR; CDR2 reads SFDVKD. CDR3 length equals 13 residues. DNA of the CDR3: TGTGCCACCAGTGAGTGGAGCGGGGGGATGGCTTTCTTT. Translating gives CATSEWSGGMAFF.

The chain has TRBV5-1 and TRBJ2-3; weak D call: TRBD2 (7 bases). This CDR3 is 16 amino acids long. Germline V CDR1 and CDR2: SGHRS, YFSETQ. The V end lost 0 bases, the J end lost 3 bases, and 14 bases lay between the germline ends. Here the CDR3 reads CASSLGGGGHTDTQYF. In DNA form, the CDR3 reads TGCGCCAGCAGCTTGGGAGGCGGGGGCCATACAGATACGCAGTATTTT.

About this clone itself: The same CDR3 is also encoded by other DNA sequences in this sample. The chain has TRBV28 and TRBJ1-2; tentative D call: TRBD1 (5 bases). V dropped 2 bases and J dropped 4 bases, with 5 bases sitting between them. CDR1 MDHEN and CDR2 SYDVKM come from the germline V gene. This CDR3 has 12 amino acids. This CDR3 is CASSLRGYGYTF. The CDR3 nucleotides are TGTGCCAGCAGTTTAAGGGGCTATGGCTACACCTTC.

V and J are TRBV11-2 and TRBJ2-7; D possibly corresponds to TRBD1 (6 bases). Germline values: CDR1 SGHAT, CDR2 FQNNGV. V gave up 11 bases and J gave up 4 bases, with 15 bases separating them. The CDR3 is 12 amino acids. The CDR3 nucleotides are TGTGCCTCATCGGGACAAGCTTACGAGCAGTACTTC. Its protein is CASSGQAYEQYF.

The chain combines TRBV11-2 with TRBJ2-3, with a weak D call TRBD1 (5 bases). V was trimmed by 0 bases and J by 5 bases, leaving 18 bases between them. CDR1 and CDR2 from the germline V gene are SGHAT and FQNNGV. This CDR3 spans 17 amino acids. The CDR3 nucleotides are TGTGCCAGCAGCTTAGATCCTCCCAAAGTAAGGGGAGATACGCAGTATTTT. It translates to CASSLDPPKVRGDTQYF.

This clone has only one observation. The V call is TRBV4-3, the J call TRBJ2-2, with unresolved D. The germline V gene encodes CDR1 LGHNA and CDR2 YSLEER. The CDR3 runs to 16 residues. The germline V and J ends were trimmed by 0 bases and 3 bases, with 11 bases remaining between them. The CDR3 region has the DNA TGCGCCAGCAGCCAAGATACCCTGACTCACACCGGGGAGCTGTTTTTT. This translates into CASSQDTLTHTGELFF.

V and J are TRBV5-1 and TRBJ2-1; 9 bases are a match to TRBD2. CDR1 is SGHRS, CDR2 YFSETQ, per germline. Germline trimming cut 0 bases from V and 6 bases from J; bases unmatched to any gene: 4. This CDR3 has 15 amino acids. The CDR3 loop reads CASSLGAGGGNEQFF. As DNA, the CDR3 is TGCGCCAGCAGCTTGGGGGCGGGGGGGGGCAATGAGCAGTTCTTC.

CDR3 nucleotide sequence: TGTGCCAGCAGTGGGCAGGCCCAAGGTGGTGGCTACACCTTC. It codes for CASSGQAQGGGYTF. The chain recombines TRBV2 with TRBJ1-2; D ambiguous. This CDR3 region has 14 residues. V was cut by 4 bases and J by 7 bases, with 16 bases left in between. CDR1 and CDR2 (germline): SNHLY, FYNNEI.

V usage is TRBV6-2 or TRBV6-3 and J usage is TRBJ2-3, with 12 bases aligning to TRBD2. The CDR3 consists of 16 residues. The junction had 8 bases not matched to a gene; V was cut back by 6 bases and J by 4 bases. The V gene's germline CDR1 is MNHEY and CDR2 SVGEGT. The DNA for the CDR3 is TGTGCCAGCAGCCCGACTAGCGGGGGAGGCGCAGATACGCAGTATTTT. Amino acid sequence: CASSPTSGGGADTQYF.

This sequence joins TRBV28 and TRBJ1-6; no firm D call. Germline V gene data show CDR1 as MDHEN and CDR2 as SYDVKM. Trimming removed 5 bases at V and 2 bases at J, with 25 bases between. The CDR3 is 20 amino acids. Written as DNA, the CDR3 is TGTGCCAGCAGTCTATCATCCCCCGCAGGCGATGGCACCTATAATTCACCCCTCCACTTT. Amino acid sequence: CASSLSSPAGDGTYNSPLHF.

The V and J genes are TRBV4-3 and TRBJ2-5, with a tentative D call TRBD1 (5 bases). The CDR3 runs 13 residues. The V and J ends lost 3 bases and 4 bases respectively, with 9 bases between them. CDR1 is LGHNA and CDR2 is YSLEER in the germline V gene. CDR3 amino acids: CASSQGLPETQYF. CDR3 coding DNA: TGCGCCAGCAGCCAGGGGCTCCCAGAGACCCAGTACTTC.

This rearrangement joins TRBV6-5 to TRBJ2-1, with a possible D match to TRBD2 (5 bases). CDR3 length: 14 amino acids. CDR1 is MNHEY, CDR2 SVGAGI, per germline. V was trimmed by 8 bases and J by 7 bases, leaving 18 bases between them. CDR3 coding DNA: TGTGCCAGCGCCAGGACTTCGGTCTGGAATGAGCAGTTCTTC. It codes for CASARTSVWNEQFF.

The CDR3 DNA reads TGTGCCAGCAGTGGGGACACTCAGCCCCAGCATTTT. Residues: CASSGDTQPQHF. This chain joins TRBV28 and TRBJ1-5; D possibly corresponds to TRBD1 (6 bases). Germline V gene data show CDR1 as MDHEN and CDR2 as SYDVKM. V lost 5 bases and J 6 bases, leaving 8 bases between the germline ends. The CDR3 length is 12 residues.

The chain couples TRBV3-1 (or the pseudogene TRBV3-2) to TRBJ2-1; 7 bases match TRBD2. The CDR3 consists of 13 residues. The V and J ends lost 4 bases and 4 bases, in that order; junction bases with no gene match: 1. Germline lookup yields CDR1 LGHDT and CDR2 YNNKEL (reference sequence). The CDR3 bases are TGTGCCAGCAGCCGCGGGGGTTACAATGAGCAGTTCTTC. Its protein is CASSRGGYNEQFF.

The V call is TRBV4-1, the J call TRBJ1-2; D is perhaps TRBD1 (5 bases). CDR1 is MGHRA, CDR2 YSYEKL, per germline. V was clipped by 0 bases and J by 6 bases, with 20 bases between them. There are 17 residues in the CDR3. This CDR3 reads CASSQDRGAVFLDGYTF. The CDR3 nucleotides are TGCGCCAGCAGCCAAGATCGTGGGGCGGTCTTCCTGGATGGCTACACCTTC.

CDR3 coding DNA: TGTGCCAGTAGTATAGATGGACAGGGCGGCTCTGGGGCCAACGTCCTGACTTTC. This encodes CASSIDGQGGSGANVLTF. The chain joins TRBV19 to TRBJ2-6, with TRBD1 matching 8 bases. This CDR3 has 18 amino acids. J gave up 0 bases and V 0 bases, and 4 bases lay outside the gene matches. From germline, CDR1 is LNHDA and CDR2 SQIVND (reference sequence).

This clone was recorded once. The chain recombines TRBV9 with TRBJ1-3; weak D call: TRBD1 (6 bases). This CDR3 region has 14 residues. Per the germline V gene, CDR1 is SGDLS and CDR2 is YYNGEE. The germline V and J ends were trimmed by 6 bases and 4 bases, with 14 bases remaining between them. The CDR3 DNA follows: TGTGCCAGCACGAGACAGGTCTCCGGAAACACCATATATTTT. Protein product: CASTRQVSGNTIYF.

CDR3 residues: CASSRPYRGMRDGYTF. The CDR3 DNA follows: TGTGCCAGCAGTCGACCCTACAGGGGCATGCGCGATGGCTACACCTTC. The rearrangement joins TRBV13 to TRBJ1-2; the match to TRBD1 covers 7 bases. J was trimmed by 6 bases and V by 6 bases; bases with no gene match: 16. Looked up from germline, CDR1 is PRHDT and CDR2 is FYEKMQ (reference sequence). The CDR3 has 16 residues.

This clone was counted once. V and J are TRBV2 and TRBJ2-2; D not resolved. CDR1 SNHLY and CDR2 FYNNEI come from the germline V gene. The CDR3 sequence is 12 residues long. The V end was cut by 8 bases, the J end by 6 bases, with 10 bases between. The DNA for the CDR3 is TGTGCCAGCGGCCAAATCCCCGGGGAGCTGTTTTTT. As protein: CASGQIPGELFF.

The chain employs TRBV6-1 and TRBJ2-5, with 10 nucleotides matching TRBD2. The CDR3 length is 16 residues. The germline V gene has CDR1 MNHNS and CDR2 SASEGT. V lost 4 bases and J lost 5; bases outside the gene matches: 10. The CDR3 region has the DNA TGTGCCAGCAGTGCGCCAGCGGGGGGGCTGCGGGAGACCCAGTACTTC. It codes for CASSAPAGGLRETQYF.

The chain is built from TRBV7-9 and TRBJ2-1; D is unresolved. The germline gives CDR1 SEHNR, CDR2 FQNEAQ (reference sequence). The V end lost 3 bases, the J end lost 12 bases, and 12 bases lay between the germline ends. The length of the CDR3 is 12 residues. This CDR3 is CASSFYLGWQFF. CDR3 nucleotide sequence: TGTGCCAGCAGCTTCTATCTAGGCTGGCAGTTCTTC.

This rearrangement joins TRBV3-1 (or the pseudogene TRBV3-2) to TRBJ1-4; 7 nucleotides line up with TRBD1. With 4 bases clipped from V and 3 bases from J, the junction kept 5 bases outside the gene matches. This CDR3 spans 15 amino acids. The germline CDR1 and CDR2 sequences are LGHDT and YNNKEL (reference sequence). CDR3 DNA sequence: TGTGCCAGCAGCCCAGACAGGGCGGCTAATGAAAAACTGTTTTTT. As protein: CASSPDRAANEKLFF.

The chain couples TRBV27 to TRBJ1-1, with 8 bases aligning to TRBD1. V dropped 4 bases and J dropped 10; count of bases not matched to a gene: 5. This CDR3 has 12 residues. Germline assignment: CDR1 MNHEY and CDR2 SMNVEV (reference sequence). CDR3 sequence (DNA): TGTGCCAGCAGTTACCGGACAGGGCGAGCTTTCTTT. It specifies CASSYRTGRAFF.

This clone was observed a handful of times. The CDR3 DNA sequence: TGTGCCAGTAGTAATGACAGGGGGCTGTTCCACACTGAAGCTTTCTTT. Protein product: CASSNDRGLFHTEAFF. The chain carries TRBV19 and TRBJ1-1; the match to TRBD1 covers 10 bases. The CDR3 is 16 amino acids. V was pared by 4 bases and J by 3 bases, with 8 bases of the junction left unmatched. Germline V CDR1 and CDR2: LNHDA, SQIVND (reference sequence).